Listed here are 28 T cell receptor beta chains from one sample, sequenced in a study of blood T cells in healthy people across ages. A second PCR, run for about 6 to 11 cycles, used a sample-barcoded 5' primer plus a J-beta primer mix. In TCRdb, the 5' RACE reads were re-called with MiXCR into one record per CDR3 protein. The table lists some 690,000 distinct CDR3 sequences, about a fifth of them singletons. The sequencing input was blood. These receptors all come from a man between 65 and 79 years old in good health.

The gene calls are TRBV4-1 and TRBJ1-2; D gene ambiguous. The CDR3 covers 16 residues. Germline V gives CDR1 MGHRA, CDR2 YSYEKL. V was shortened by 0 bases and J by 4 bases, with 15 bases between the two germline ends. The CDR3 sequence: CASSQEAAATFYGYTF. CDR3 DNA sequence: TGCGCCAGCAGCCAAGAGGCGGCAGCAACGTTCTATGGCTACACCTTC.

A few counts support this clonotype. The genes are TRBV3-1 and TRBJ1-3; 9 bases map to TRBD1. V shed 0 bases and J 2 bases; nucleotides not matched to a gene: 2. The CDR3 covers 16 residues. Germline V gene data show CDR1 as LGHDT and CDR2 as YNNKEL (reference sequence). CDR3 in DNA: TGTGCCAGCAGCCAAGATCGGACAGGGGCTGGAAACACCATATATTTT. Translation gives CASSQDRTGAGNTIYF.

This clonotype was recorded many times. This sequence joins TRBV28 and TRBJ2-3; D is uncertain. Germline V gives CDR1 MDHEN, CDR2 SYDVKM. The CDR3 consists of 13 residues. V lost 5 bases, J lost 0 bases, and 6 bases lay in between. The chain's CDR3 is CASSVPSTDTQYF. CDR3 in DNA: TGTGCCAGCAGTGTACCCAGCACAGATACGCAGTATTTT.

In its sample, this clonotype was seen a few times. The J gene is TRBJ1-1, the V gene TRBV12-3 or TRBV12-4; no reliable D call. The V and J ends lost 0 bases and 3 bases respectively, with 5 bases between them. The CDR3 is made up of 13 amino acids. CDR3 residues: CASSLAADTEAFF. Here the CDR3 DNA reads TGTGCCAGCAGTTTAGCGGCAGACACTGAAGCTTTCTTT.

The chain joins TRBV20-1 to TRBJ2-3; D possibly matches TRBD1 or TRBD2 (5 bases each). V was clipped by 4 bases and J by 7 bases, with 12 bases between them. The germline V gene encodes CDR1 DFQATT and CDR2 SNEGSKA (reference sequence). This CDR3 region has 12 residues. CDR3 nucleotide sequence: TGCAGTGCTATTTACGGGGCCAATACGCAGTATTTT. Translation gives CSAIYGANTQYF.

This chain links TRBV29-1 with TRBJ1-2, with TRBD1 as a possible D gene (5 bases). V lost 3 bases, J lost 10 bases, and 18 bases lay in between. There are 13 residues in the CDR3. Germline CDR1 reads SQVTM; CDR2 reads ANQGSEA. This CDR3 reads CSVDRDGVGDYTF. In DNA form, the CDR3 reads TGCAGCGTTGACAGGGACGGGGTAGGTGACTACACCTTC.

This chain uses TRBV30 with TRBJ1-2, with D possibly being TRBD1 (5 bases). CDR3 size: 14 residues. The V end was cut by 3 bases, the J end by 2 bases, with 13 bases between. CDR1 is GTSNPN, CDR2 SVGIG, per germline (reference sequence). CDR3 region: CAWSGRAVNYGYTF. The CDR3 bases are TGTGCCTGGAGCGGCAGGGCCGTAAACTATGGCTACACCTTC.

This clonotype was counted only a few times. V gene TRBV12-3 or TRBV12-4 combines with J gene TRBJ2-5; unclear D gene. CDR3 length: 14 residues. Trimming pared 3 bases from V and 1 base from J, leaving 9 bases between. The CDR3, as DNA: TGTGCCAGCAGTTTCTGGCAGAGCCAAGAGACCCAGTACTTC. Translation gives CASSFWQSQETQYF.

The chain has TRBV5-5 and TRBJ1-4, with no clear D. The CDR3 runs to 14 residues. Germline lookup yields CDR1 SGHKS and CDR2 YYEKEE (reference sequence). V was clipped by 1 base and J by 7 bases, with 11 bases between them. The CDR3 sequence: CASSLQRVGEKLFF. CDR3 nucleotides: TGTGCCAGCAGCTTGCAAAGGGTGGGTGAAAAACTGTTTTTT.

A few counts support this clonotype. One base away lies a much larger clone, so this may be a sequencing read error. The chain couples TRBV5-1 to TRBJ2-6, with D possibly being TRBD1 (5 bases). CDR1 is SGHRS, CDR2 YFSETQ, per germline. The CDR3 is 18 residues long. V was clipped by 5 bases and J by 0 bases, with 18 bases between them. In DNA form, the CDR3 reads TGCGCCAGCAGTTATGGAATAGGAGACAGCTCTGGGGCCAACGTCCTGACTTTC. Translation: CASSYGIGDSSGANVLTF.

This clonotype was seen ten or more times. This chain connects TRBV7-2 to TRBJ2-1; 7 bases line up with TRBD1. This CDR3 is 15 amino acids long. The germline V gene has CDR1 SGHTA and CDR2 FQGNSA. V lost 3 bases, J lost 0 bases, and 2 bases stayed unmatched. The DNA of the CDR3 is TGTGCCAGCAGCTTGGACAGGTCCTCCTACAATGAGCAGTTCTTC. This translates into CASSLDRSSYNEQFF.

This clonotype appeared a few times. The CDR3 sequence is CSARDRASYQPQHF. DNA of the CDR3: TGCAGTGCTAGAGATCGGGCATCCTATCAGCCCCAGCATTTT. The gene calls are TRBV20-1 and TRBJ1-5; no clear D. The CDR3 sequence is 14 residues long. From germline, CDR1 is DFQATT and CDR2 SNEGSKA (reference sequence). V lost 0 bases, J lost 5 bases, and 11 bases lay in between.

The gene calls are TRBV5-1 and TRBJ1-1; D is ambiguous. Germline-derived CDR1 and CDR2 are SGHRS and YFSETQ. V lost 0 bases, J lost 3 bases, and 12 bases lay in between. This CDR3 spans 15 amino acids. CDR3 DNA: TGCGCCAGCAGCTTGGCAGACATCACTTACACTGAAGCTTTCTTT. Its protein product is CASSLADITYTEAFF.

For the CDR3, the DNA is TGCAGCGCCGGCGCCGACACTGAAGCTTTCTTT. It yields the protein CSAGADTEAFF. This chain uses TRBV29-1 with TRBJ1-1; no definite D call. From germline, CDR1 is SQVTM and CDR2 ANQGSEA. V dropped 7 bases and J dropped 3 bases, with 9 bases sitting between them. The CDR3 totals 11 residues.

The J gene is TRBJ2-2, the V gene TRBV7-2; the D gene is possibly TRBD2 (5 bases). Germline lookup yields CDR1 SGHTA and CDR2 FQGNSA. The CDR3 loop spans 16 amino acids. V was cut by 1 base and J by 5 bases, with 14 bases left in between. This CDR3 reads CASSLVAGGQTGELFF. The CDR3 DNA is TGTGCCAGCAGCTTAGTAGCTGGCGGGCAGACCGGGGAGCTGTTTTTT.

This chain uses TRBV12-3 or TRBV12-4 with TRBJ2-7; the match to TRBD2 covers 11 bases. The DNA end is more similar to TRBJ2-1, so the J call may be wrong. CDR3 length: 15 amino acids. The DNA for the CDR3 is TGTGCCAGCAGATTCCTAGCGGGGGGATTCAATGAGCAGTTCTTC. It is translated as CASRFLAGGFNEQFF.

This clonotype was seen many times. CDR3 nucleotides: TGTGCCAGCAGCCTCACGGGAGATACGCAGTATTTT. This encodes CASSLTGDTQYF. J is TRBJ2-3 and V is TRBV7-2; the D is unclear. Trimming left V 5 bases short and J 5 bases short, with 8 bases between. The CDR3 spans 12 residues. CDR1 is SGHTA, CDR2 FQGNSA, per germline.

The chain couples TRBV7-2 to TRBJ2-1; TRBD2 agrees at 8 bases. In germline, CDR1 is SGHTA, CDR2 FQGNSA. V was clipped by 4 bases and J by 5 bases; unmatched bases: 7. The CDR3 sequence is 15 residues long. CDR3 sequence (DNA): TGTGCCAGCAGCTCCCATCGGGGGGGACACAATGAGCAGTTCTTC. This codes for CASSSHRGGHNEQFF.

The rearrangement joins TRBV20-1 to TRBJ2-4, with D uncertain. Between the trimmed V and J ends, which lost 0 bases and 0 bases, there was a span of 9 bases. The germline V gene has CDR1 DFQATT and CDR2 SNEGSKA (reference sequence). This CDR3 comprises 15 residues. DNA for the CDR3: TGCAGTGCTAGAGATTCGGAACTAGCCAAAAACATTCAGTACTTC. It specifies CSARDSELAKNIQYF.

This chain uses TRBV28 with TRBJ2-5; 12 nucleotides line up with TRBD2. The J call may be in error: the DNA end matches TRBJ2-1 better. There are 15 residues in the CDR3. CDR1 is MDHEN and CDR2 is SYDVKM in the germline V gene. CDR3 amino acids: CASSALAGGRFWQFF. The CDR3 coding sequence is TGTGCCAGCAGTGCACTAGCGGGAGGTCGCTTCTGGCAGTTCTTC.

The sample holds a few counts of this clonotype. The gene calls are TRBV19 and TRBJ2-3; tentatively, D is TRBD1 or TRBD2 (5 bases each). This CDR3 has 15 residues. The V and J ends lost 4 bases and 2 bases respectively, with 13 bases between them. CDR1 and CDR2 from the germline V gene are LNHDA and SQIVND (reference sequence). CDR3 in DNA: TGTGCCAGTAGTACGCTTGAGGGGTCCACAGATACGCAGTATTTT. Translating it yields CASSTLEGSTDTQYF.

This clonotype was counted only a few times. V is TRBV5-1 and J is TRBJ2-2; 9 bases align to TRBD2. Trimming at V came to 4 bases and at J to 7 bases, leaving 8 bases not matched to a gene. This CDR3 has 15 amino acids. Germline loops: CDR1 SGHRS, CDR2 YFSETQ. The CDR3 nucleotides are TGCGCCAGCAGCGCAGGGACTAGCCCTCACGGGGAGCTGTTTTTT. It yields the protein CASSAGTSPHGELFF.

This clonotype has more than one count but fewer than ten. The V and J genes are TRBV7-7 and TRBJ2-1; TRBD1 is a possible D gene (5 bases). Germline CDR1 reads SSHAT; CDR2 reads FNYEAQ (reference sequence). V lost 5 bases to trimming and J lost 0 bases, with 11 bases between them. The CDR3 has 15 amino acids. CDR3 coding DNA: TGTGCCAGCAGCAGAGAACAGGACTCCTACAATGAGCAGTTCTTC. Translation: CASSREQDSYNEQFF. Full variable domain (missing parts from reference TRBV7-7 and TRBJ2-1): GAGVSQSPRYKVTKRGQDVTLRCDPISSHATLYWYQQALGQGPEFLTYFNYEAQPDKSGLPSDRFSAERPEGSISTLTIQRTEQRDSAMYRCASSREQDSYNEQFFGPGTRLTVL.

The table lists this clonotype with many counts. The chain recombines TRBV7-3 with TRBJ2-2; no clear D. Germline CDR1 SGHTA, CDR2 FQGTGA. With 0 bases removed from V and 8 bases from J, the gap between germline ends came to 7 bases. The CDR3 spans 13 residues. In nucleotides, the CDR3 is TGTGCCAGCAGCTTAACAACGTCAGGGGAGCTGTTTTTT. Translated: CASSLTTSGELFF.

This clonotype was detected a few times. V is TRBV3-1 and J is TRBJ1-3, with TRBD1 as a possible D gene (5 bases). This CDR3 is built from 16 residues. Trimming removed 5 bases from V and 0 bases from J, with 14 bases in between. The germline gives CDR1 LGHDT, CDR2 YNNKEL (reference sequence). The CDR3 nucleotides are TGTGCCAGCAGCTTGGGACGGTTCCACTCTGGAAACACCATATATTTT. Translating it yields CASSLGRFHSGNTIYF. The full variable domain, completed using reference TRBV3-1 and TRBJ1-3, is DTAVSQTPKYLVTQMGNDKSIKCEQNLGHDTMYWYKQDSKKFLKIMFSYNNKELIINETVPNRFSPKSPDKAHLNLHINSLELGDSAVYFCASSLGRFHSGNTIYFGEGSWLTVV.

The rearrangement links TRBV13 to TRBJ2-5, with D tentatively TRBD1 or TRBD2 (5 bases each). V gave up 5 bases and J gave up 0 bases, with 13 bases separating them. This CDR3 region has 15 residues. Germline V gene sequence: CDR1 PRHDT, CDR2 FYEKMQ (reference sequence). The CDR3, as DNA: TGTGCCAGCAGCCAGGGACCAGCATACCAAGAGACCCAGTACTTC. Its protein is CASSQGPAYQETQYF. The full variable domain, rest sourced from reference TRBV13 and TRBJ2-5, is AAGVIQSPRHLIKEKRETATLKCYPIPRHDTVYWYQQGPGQDPQFLISFYEKMQSDKGSIPDRFSAQQFSDYHSELNMSSLELGDSALYFCASSQGPAYQETQYFGPGTRLLVL.

This clonotype was counted only a few times. The chain couples TRBV4-3 to TRBJ1-1; tentatively, D is TRBD1 (6 bases). The CDR3 contains 15 residues. With 4 bases removed from V and 6 bases from J, the gap between germline ends came to 18 bases. Germline CDR1 reads LGHNA; CDR2 reads YSLEER. CDR3: CASSPARGAVSEAFF. The CDR3 DNA reads TGCGCCAGCAGCCCCGCCCGGGGGGCGGTGTCTGAAGCTTTCTTT.

This clonotype was counted at least ten times. The rearrangement links TRBV4-3 to TRBJ1-4; no reliable D call. The V gene's germline CDR1 is LGHNA and CDR2 YSLEER. The CDR3 length is 12 residues. Trimming left V 4 bases short and J 7 bases short, with 7 bases between. CDR3 coding DNA: TGCGCCAGCAGCCCTGTAGGTGAAAAACTGTTTTTT. It translates to CASSPVGEKLFF.